The rows below give T cell receptor beta chains drawn from one sample of a study of T cell changes during pregnancy in multiple sclerosis. Profiling relied on immunoSEQ multiplex PCR, and the TCRdb table lists in-frame clones only, not all of them. The sample holds 60,000 or so clones; around 91% are singletons and the top ten take about 2%. Sequenced here: peripheral blood, sampled in the second trimester of pregnancy. Receptors were obtained from a female donor in good health, enrolled as a control in a pregnancy study. CDR3s leave out the opening cysteine and the closing phenylalanine or tryptophan. The D gene is left open where the match is weak. Size is omitted from some rows. Given values are once, few, many or a class for expanded clones.

cdr3_aa: ASGEVAGGEQF; cdr3_length: 11; d_call: TRBD2; v_call: TRBV28; clone_size: NA; j_call: TRBJ2-1
cdr3_aa: ASSLAADMNTEAF; cdr3_length: 13; d_call: NA; v_call: TRBV7-6; clone_size: once; j_call: TRBJ1-1
cdr3_aa: ASSQESDSGKAETQY; cdr3_length: 15; d_call: TRBD2; v_call: TRBV4-2; clone_size: NA; j_call: TRBJ2-5
cdr3_aa: ASSLAPSSYEQY; cdr3_length: 12; d_call: NA; v_call: TRBV7-2; clone_size: NA; j_call: TRBJ2-7
cdr3_aa: ASCGYPNPGQGDTEAF; cdr3_length: 16; d_call: TRBD1; v_call: TRBV11-1; clone_size: NA; j_call: TRBJ1-1
cdr3_aa: ASSSRGFSNYGYT; cdr3_length: 13; d_call: NA; v_call: TRBV9; clone_size: NA; j_call: TRBJ1-2
cdr3_aa: ASRWHGQGAGSTEAF; cdr3_length: 15; d_call: TRBD1; v_call: TRBV7-9; clone_size: NA; j_call: TRBJ1-1
cdr3_aa: ATSGGETLDQPQH; cdr3_length: 13; d_call: NA; v_call: TRBV15; clone_size: NA; j_call: TRBJ1-5
cdr3_aa: ASSADGTTGNEQY; cdr3_length: 13; d_call: TRBD2; v_call: TRBV27; clone_size: NA; j_call: TRBJ2-7
cdr3_aa: ASSFRDRVLGDEQF; cdr3_length: 14; d_call: TRBD1; v_call: TRBV5-8; clone_size: NA; j_call: TRBJ2-1
cdr3_aa: ASSQEGMARGRLTSGNTIY; cdr3_length: 19; d_call: TRBD1; v_call: TRBV4-2; clone_size: NA; j_call: TRBJ1-3
cdr3_aa: AWSVLSVYGLHPISRCTDTQY; cdr3_length: 21; d_call: NA; v_call: TRBV30; clone_size: NA; j_call: TRBJ2-3
cdr3_aa: ASSPRQGGYEQY; cdr3_length: 12; d_call: NA; v_call: TRBV7-2; clone_size: NA; j_call: TRBJ2-7
cdr3_aa: ASSPRASGSTDTQY; cdr3_length: 14; d_call: TRBD2; v_call: TRBV18; clone_size: NA; j_call: TRBJ2-3
cdr3_aa: STPDIHQGYT; cdr3_length: 10; d_call: NA; v_call: TRBV29-1; clone_size: NA; j_call: TRBJ1-2
cdr3_aa: ASRVRGNTGELF; cdr3_length: 12; d_call: NA; v_call: TRBV11-1; clone_size: NA; j_call: TRBJ2-2
cdr3_aa: ASSQDRVTGDLGKLF; cdr3_length: 15; d_call: TRBD1; v_call: TRBV13; clone_size: NA; j_call: TRBJ1-4
cdr3_aa: ASSLYSPREQY; cdr3_length: 11; d_call: NA; v_call: TRBV7-9; clone_size: NA; j_call: TRBJ2-7
cdr3_aa: ASSLGGGTYEQY; cdr3_length: 12; d_call: NA; v_call: TRBV11-2; clone_size: once; j_call: TRBJ2-7
cdr3_aa: ASSEAGHPNQPQH; cdr3_length: 13; d_call: NA; v_call: TRBV2; clone_size: once; j_call: TRBJ1-5
cdr3_aa: ASSPGLADRDEQY; cdr3_length: 13; d_call: TRBD2; v_call: TRBV13; clone_size: NA; j_call: TRBJ2-7
cdr3_aa: ASRGVWTGPEQY; cdr3_length: 12; d_call: TRBD1; v_call: TRBV27; clone_size: NA; j_call: TRBJ2-7
cdr3_aa: ASSPQLALYEQY; cdr3_length: 12; d_call: TRBD2; v_call: TRBV27; clone_size: once; j_call: TRBJ2-7
cdr3_aa: ASSDTGQGGMNTEAF; cdr3_length: 15; d_call: TRBD1; v_call: TRBV9; clone_size: NA; j_call: TRBJ1-1
cdr3_aa: ASSLDRADTQY; cdr3_length: 11; d_call: TRBD1; v_call: TRBV27; clone_size: NA; j_call: TRBJ2-3
cdr3_aa: SARTGGTEAF; cdr3_length: 10; d_call: TRBD1; v_call: TRBV29-1; clone_size: NA; j_call: TRBJ1-1
cdr3_aa: ASSERGLAGGYLTDTQY; cdr3_length: 17; d_call: TRBD2; v_call: TRBV4-2; clone_size: once; j_call: TRBJ2-3
cdr3_aa: ASSPVARGQGTDTQY; cdr3_length: 15; d_call: TRBD1; v_call: TRBV7-2; clone_size: NA; j_call: TRBJ2-3
cdr3_aa: ASSYQGGQPQH; cdr3_length: 11; d_call: NA; v_call: TRBV6-5; clone_size: NA; j_call: TRBJ1-5
cdr3_aa: ASSLREGRSPLH; cdr3_length: 12; d_call: NA; v_call: TRBV14; clone_size: NA; j_call: TRBJ1-6
cdr3_aa: ASSSSRVPYEQY; cdr3_length: 12; d_call: NA; v_call: TRBV27; clone_size: NA; j_call: TRBJ2-7
cdr3_aa: ASSFGTSGGQETQY; cdr3_length: 14; d_call: TRBD2; v_call: TRBV5-1; clone_size: NA; j_call: TRBJ2-5
cdr3_aa: ASSSPERYEQY; cdr3_length: 11; d_call: NA; v_call: TRBV7-9; clone_size: NA; j_call: TRBJ2-7
cdr3_aa: ASSVWDSPRPDGYT; cdr3_length: 14; d_call: TRBD1; v_call: TRBV7-9; clone_size: once; j_call: TRBJ1-2
cdr3_aa: ASTLQNDQPQH; cdr3_length: 11; d_call: NA; v_call: TRBV19; clone_size: NA; j_call: TRBJ1-5
cdr3_aa: ASRAGQGRGELF; cdr3_length: 12; d_call: TRBD1; v_call: TRBV2; clone_size: NA; j_call: TRBJ2-2
cdr3_aa: ASSGTEDNEQF; cdr3_length: 11; d_call: NA; v_call: TRBV9; clone_size: NA; j_call: TRBJ2-1
cdr3_aa: AWSPSGAKDEKLF; cdr3_length: 13; d_call: NA; v_call: TRBV30; clone_size: NA; j_call: TRBJ1-4
cdr3_aa: SVSPQATNEKLF; cdr3_length: 12; d_call: NA; v_call: TRBV29-1; clone_size: NA; j_call: TRBJ1-4
cdr3_aa: ASSIWGSWSVNTEAF; cdr3_length: 15; d_call: NA; v_call: TRBV19; clone_size: NA; j_call: TRBJ1-1
cdr3_aa: ASSFDRETYEQY; cdr3_length: 12; d_call: TRBD1; v_call: TRBV5-1; clone_size: NA; j_call: TRBJ2-7
cdr3_aa: ASSYSTGTGTQY; cdr3_length: 12; d_call: TRBD1; v_call: TRBV6-6; clone_size: NA; j_call: TRBJ2-5
cdr3_aa: AAGQGGSGANVLT; cdr3_length: 13; d_call: NA; v_call: TRBV10-3; clone_size: NA; j_call: TRBJ2-6
cdr3_aa: ASSPSPSGANVLT; cdr3_length: 13; d_call: NA; v_call: TRBV6-1; clone_size: NA; j_call: TRBJ2-6
cdr3_aa: ASSGGLALSYEQY; cdr3_length: 13; d_call: TRBD2; v_call: TRBV6-1; clone_size: NA; j_call: TRBJ2-7
cdr3_aa: ASSYDGLAGAREQF; cdr3_length: 14; d_call: TRBD2; v_call: TRBV6-5; clone_size: NA; j_call: TRBJ2-1